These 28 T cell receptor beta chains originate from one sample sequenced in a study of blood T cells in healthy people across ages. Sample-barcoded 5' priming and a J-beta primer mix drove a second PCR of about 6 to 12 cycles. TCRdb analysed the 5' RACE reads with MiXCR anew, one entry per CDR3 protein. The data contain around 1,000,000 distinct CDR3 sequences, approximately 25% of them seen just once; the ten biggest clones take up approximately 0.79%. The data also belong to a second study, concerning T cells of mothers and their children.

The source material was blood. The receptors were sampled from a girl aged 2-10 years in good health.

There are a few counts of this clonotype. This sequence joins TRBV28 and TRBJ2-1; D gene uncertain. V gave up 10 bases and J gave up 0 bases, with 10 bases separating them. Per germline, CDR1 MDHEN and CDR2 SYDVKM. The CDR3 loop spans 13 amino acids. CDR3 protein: CATCGNSYNEQFF. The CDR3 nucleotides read TGTGCCACCTGCGGAAACTCCTACAATGAGCAGTTCTTC.

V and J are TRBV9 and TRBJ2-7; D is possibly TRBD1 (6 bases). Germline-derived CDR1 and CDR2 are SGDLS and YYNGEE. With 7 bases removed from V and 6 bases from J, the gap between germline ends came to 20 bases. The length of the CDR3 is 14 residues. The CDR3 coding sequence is TGTGCCAGCGCTCCAGGGGATAGTTTTGGCGAGCAGTACTTC. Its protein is CASAPGDSFGEQYF.

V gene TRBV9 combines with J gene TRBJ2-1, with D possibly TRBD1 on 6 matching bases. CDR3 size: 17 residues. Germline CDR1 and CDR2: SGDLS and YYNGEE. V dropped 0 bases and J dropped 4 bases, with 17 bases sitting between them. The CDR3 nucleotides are TGTGCCAGCAGCGTAGCTTTCGGACAGATTCCTTACAATGAGCAGTTCTTC. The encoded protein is CASSVAFGQIPYNEQFF.

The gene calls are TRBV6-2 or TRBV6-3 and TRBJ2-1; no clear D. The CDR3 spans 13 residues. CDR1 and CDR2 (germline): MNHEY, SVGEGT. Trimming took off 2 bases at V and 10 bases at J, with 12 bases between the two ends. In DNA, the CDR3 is TGTGCCAGCAGTTACAATCCCTCCCGCGAGCAGTTCTTC. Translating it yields CASSYNPSREQFF.

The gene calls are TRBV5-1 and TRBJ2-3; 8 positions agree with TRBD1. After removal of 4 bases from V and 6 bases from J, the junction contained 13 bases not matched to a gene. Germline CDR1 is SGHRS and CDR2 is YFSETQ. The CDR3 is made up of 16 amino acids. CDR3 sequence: CASSAWTGRGRDTQYF. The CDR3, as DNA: TGCGCCAGCAGCGCATGGACAGGGCGGGGAAGGGATACGCAGTATTTT.

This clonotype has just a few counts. CDR3 sequence: CATSFEVSGANVLTF. DNA of the CDR3: TGTGCCACCAGCTTTGAGGTCTCTGGGGCCAACGTCCTGACTTTC. This chain joins TRBV15 and TRBJ2-6, with D hard to call. The CDR3 consists of 15 residues. In germline, CDR1 is LNHNV, CDR2 YYDKDF (reference sequence). Trimming took off 5 bases at V and 0 bases at J, with 8 bases between the two ends. The full variable domain, in which reference TRBV15 and TRBJ2-6 provide the parts outside the CDR3, is DAMVIQNPRYQVTQFGKPVTLSCSQTLNHNVMYWYQQKSSQAPKLLFHYYDKDFNNEADTPDNFQSRRPNTSFCFLDIRSPGLGDTAMYLCATSFEVSGANVLTFGAGSRLTVL.

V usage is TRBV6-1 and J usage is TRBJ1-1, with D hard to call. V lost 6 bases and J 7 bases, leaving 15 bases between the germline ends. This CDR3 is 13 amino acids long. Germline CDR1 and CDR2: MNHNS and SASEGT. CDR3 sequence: CASRGVGMFEAFF. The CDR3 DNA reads TGTGCCAGCAGGGGCGTGGGCATGTTTGAAGCTTTCTTT.

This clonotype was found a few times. CDR3 DNA sequence: TGTGCCATCAGTGAGACGGGGACAGGCTACAATGAGCAGTTCTTC. Its translation: CAISETGTGYNEQFF. The chain uses TRBV10-3 and TRBJ2-1; 8 bases map to TRBD1. This CDR3 spans 15 amino acids. Germline V CDR1 and CDR2: ENHRY, SYGVKD. V shed 2 bases, J shed 3 bases, and the junction held 3 bases outside the gene matches.

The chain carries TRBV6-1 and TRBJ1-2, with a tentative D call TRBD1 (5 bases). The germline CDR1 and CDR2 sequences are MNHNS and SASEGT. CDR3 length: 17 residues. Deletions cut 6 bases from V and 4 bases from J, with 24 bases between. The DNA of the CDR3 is TGTGCCAGCAGGACCGCCTCCATCGGGGAGGGGATCTATGGCTACACCTTC. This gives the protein CASRTASIGEGIYGYTF.

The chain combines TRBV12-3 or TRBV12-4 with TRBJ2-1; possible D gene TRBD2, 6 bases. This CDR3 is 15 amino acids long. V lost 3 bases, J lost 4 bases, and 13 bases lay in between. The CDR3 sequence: CASSFRPSVYNEQFF. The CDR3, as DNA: TGTGCCAGCAGTTTTCGGCCTAGCGTATACAATGAGCAGTTCTTC.

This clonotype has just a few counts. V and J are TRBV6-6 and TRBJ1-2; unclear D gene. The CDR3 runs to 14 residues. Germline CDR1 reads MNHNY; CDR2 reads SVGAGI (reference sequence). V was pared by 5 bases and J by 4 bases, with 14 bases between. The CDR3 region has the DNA TGTGCCAGCAGTCCCCAAGAGACGGGCTATGGCTACACCTTC. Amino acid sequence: CASSPQETGYGYTF.

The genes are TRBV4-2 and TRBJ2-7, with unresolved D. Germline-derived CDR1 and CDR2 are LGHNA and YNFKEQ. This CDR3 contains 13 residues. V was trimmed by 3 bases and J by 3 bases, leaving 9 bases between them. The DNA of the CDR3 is TGTGCCAGCAGCCACCCGCACCGCTACGAGCAGTACTTC. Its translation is CASSHPHRYEQYF.

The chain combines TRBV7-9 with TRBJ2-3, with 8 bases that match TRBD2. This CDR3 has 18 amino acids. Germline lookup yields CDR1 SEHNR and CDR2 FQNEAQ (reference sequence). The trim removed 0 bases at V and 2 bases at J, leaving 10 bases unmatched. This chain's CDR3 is CASSLALELAGFTDTQYF. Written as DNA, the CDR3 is TGTGCCAGCAGCTTAGCACTAGAATTAGCGGGATTCACAGATACGCAGTATTTT.

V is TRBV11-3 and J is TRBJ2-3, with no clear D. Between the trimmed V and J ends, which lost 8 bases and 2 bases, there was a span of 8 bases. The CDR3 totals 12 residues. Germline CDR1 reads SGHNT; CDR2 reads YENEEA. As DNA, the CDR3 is TGTGCCAGCGACGGAATCACAGATACGCAGTATTTT. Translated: CASDGITDTQYF.

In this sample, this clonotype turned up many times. The CDR3 nucleotides are TGTGCCAGCAGTTTGGGGACAGTGAACACTGAAGCTTTCTTT. It yields the protein CASSLGTVNTEAFF. This chain links TRBV12-3 or TRBV12-4 with TRBJ1-1; 7 positions match TRBD1. With V trimmed by 3 bases and J by 0 bases, 1 base remained unmatched. This CDR3 comprises 14 residues.

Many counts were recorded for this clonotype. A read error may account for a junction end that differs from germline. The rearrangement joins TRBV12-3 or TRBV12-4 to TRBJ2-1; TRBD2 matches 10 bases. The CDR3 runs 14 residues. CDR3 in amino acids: CASSLAGGLDEQFF. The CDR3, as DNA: TGTGCCAGCAGCTTAGCGGGGGGCCTGGATGAGCAGTTCTTC.

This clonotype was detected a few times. The CDR3 loop reads CASSYRTQQANEKLFF. The CDR3, as DNA: TGCGCCAGCAGCTACCGGACACAGCAGGCTAATGAAAAACTGTTTTTT. The genes are TRBV5-1 and TRBJ1-4; perhaps TRBD1 as D (5 bases). V dropped 3 bases and J dropped 3 bases, with 15 bases sitting between them. Germline assignment: CDR1 SGHRS and CDR2 YFSETQ. The CDR3 sequence is 16 residues long. The full variable domain, in which reference TRBV5-1 and TRBJ1-4 provide the parts outside the CDR3, is KAGVTQTPRYLIKTRGQQVTLSCSPISGHRSVSWYQQTPGQGLQFLFEYFSETQRNKGNFPGRFSGRQFSNSRSEMNVSTLELGDSALYLCASSYRTQQANEKLFFGSGTQLSVL.

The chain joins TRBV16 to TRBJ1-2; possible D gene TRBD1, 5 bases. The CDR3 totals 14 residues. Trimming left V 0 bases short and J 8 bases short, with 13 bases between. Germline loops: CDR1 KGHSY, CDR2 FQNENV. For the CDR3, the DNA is TGTGCCAGCAGCCAATCGATCGGGGCGCTAGGCTACACCTTC. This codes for CASSQSIGALGYTF.

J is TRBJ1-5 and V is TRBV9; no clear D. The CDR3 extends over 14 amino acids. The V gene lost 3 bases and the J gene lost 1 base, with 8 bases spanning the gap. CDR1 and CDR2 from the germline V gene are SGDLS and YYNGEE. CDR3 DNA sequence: TGTGCCAGCAGCGCAGACGGGAGCAATCAGCCCCAGCATTTT. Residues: CASSADGSNQPQHF.

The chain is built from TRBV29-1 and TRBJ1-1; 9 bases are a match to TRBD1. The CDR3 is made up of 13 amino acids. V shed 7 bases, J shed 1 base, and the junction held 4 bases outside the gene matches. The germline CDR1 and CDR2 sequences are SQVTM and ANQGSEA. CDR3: CSGTGQGNTEAFF. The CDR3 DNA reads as TGCAGCGGGACGGGACAGGGGAACACTGAAGCTTTCTTT.

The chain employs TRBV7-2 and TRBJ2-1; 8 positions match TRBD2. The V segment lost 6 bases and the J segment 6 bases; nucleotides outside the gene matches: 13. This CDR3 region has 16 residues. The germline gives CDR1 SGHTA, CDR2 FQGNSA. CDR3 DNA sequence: TGTGCCAGCAGAGGGGATGGCGGGAGGCAAGGCAATGAGCAGTTCTTC. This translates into CASRGDGGRQGNEQFF.

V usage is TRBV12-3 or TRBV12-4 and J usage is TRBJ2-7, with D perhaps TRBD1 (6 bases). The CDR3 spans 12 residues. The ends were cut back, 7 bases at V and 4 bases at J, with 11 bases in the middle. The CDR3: CASTRRGYEQYF. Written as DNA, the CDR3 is TGTGCCAGCACCCGAAGGGGGTACGAGCAGTACTTC.

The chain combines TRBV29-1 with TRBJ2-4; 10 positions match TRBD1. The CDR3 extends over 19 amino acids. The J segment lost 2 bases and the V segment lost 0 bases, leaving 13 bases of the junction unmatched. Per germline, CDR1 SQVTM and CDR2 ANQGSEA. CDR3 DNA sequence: TGCAGCGTTGAAGATGCGGGACAGGGGAGTGGGCGAACCAAAAACATTCAGTACTTC. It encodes CSVEDAGQGSGRTKNIQYF.

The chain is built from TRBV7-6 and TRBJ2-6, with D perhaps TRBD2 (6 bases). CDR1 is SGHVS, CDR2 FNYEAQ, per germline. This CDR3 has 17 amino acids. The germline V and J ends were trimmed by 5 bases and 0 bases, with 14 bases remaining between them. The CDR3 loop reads CASSHSGPISGANVLTF. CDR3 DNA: TGTGCCAGCAGCCATAGCGGCCCGATCTCTGGGGCCAACGTCCTGACTTTC. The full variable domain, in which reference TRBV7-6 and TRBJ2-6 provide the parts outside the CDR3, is GAGVSQSPRYKVTKRGQDVALRCDPISGHVSLYWYRQALGQGPEFLTYFNYEAQQDKSGLPNDRFSAERPEGSISTLTIQRTEQRDSAMYRCASSHSGPISGANVLTFGAGSRLTVL.

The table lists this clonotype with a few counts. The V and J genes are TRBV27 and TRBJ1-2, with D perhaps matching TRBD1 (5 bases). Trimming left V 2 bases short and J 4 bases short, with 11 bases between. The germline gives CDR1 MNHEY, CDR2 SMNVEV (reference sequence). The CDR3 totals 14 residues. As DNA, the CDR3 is TGTGCCAGCAGTTTAAGTCAGGGTGCCTATGGCTACACCTTC. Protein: CASSLSQGAYGYTF.

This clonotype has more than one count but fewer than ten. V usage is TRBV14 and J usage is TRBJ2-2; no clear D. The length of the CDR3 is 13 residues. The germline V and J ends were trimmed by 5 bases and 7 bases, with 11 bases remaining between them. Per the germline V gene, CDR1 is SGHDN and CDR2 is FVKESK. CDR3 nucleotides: TGTGCCAGCAGCAAAGCAATGGGCGGGGAGCTGTTTTTT. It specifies CASSKAMGGELFF.

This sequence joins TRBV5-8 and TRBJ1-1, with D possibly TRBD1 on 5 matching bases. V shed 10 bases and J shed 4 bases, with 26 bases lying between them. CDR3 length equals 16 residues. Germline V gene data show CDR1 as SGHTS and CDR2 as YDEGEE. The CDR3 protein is CAPGTGLQGASTEAFF. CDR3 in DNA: TGTGCCCCCGGGACGGGTCTTCAAGGGGCGAGCACTGAAGCTTTCTTT.

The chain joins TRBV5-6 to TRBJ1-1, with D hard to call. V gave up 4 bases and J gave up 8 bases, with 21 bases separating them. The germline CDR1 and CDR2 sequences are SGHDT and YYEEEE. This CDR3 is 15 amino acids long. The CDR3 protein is CASSPYGSYPMEAFF. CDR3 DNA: TGTGCCAGCAGCCCCTATGGGAGCTACCCGATGGAAGCTTTCTTT.